A single T cell receptor beta chain is shown here with its context. Its antigen is still unknown. The sample holds no much larger clone one base away, and base qualities are not on file. The trial excluded patients who had a history of autoimmune disease or who were on systemic immunosuppression. In every dose cohort, peripheral blood was drawn for TCR sequencing at baseline, cycle 4 day 1, and cycle 7 day 1. The samples were drawn from a first-in-human, open-label, multicenter phase I dose-escalation trial of ivuxolimab. Adults with locally advanced or metastatic melanoma, renal cell, hepatocellular, or head and neck squamous cell carcinoma were enrolled in the trial. Before TCR sequencing, CD4+ T cells and CD8+ T cells from peripheral blood were sorted into separate populations. These data belong to a study of OX40 agonist ivuxolimab in advanced cancers. Broadly, across the study: Ivuxolimab, which targeted the costimulatory receptor OX40 (CD134), was an agonistic, fully human IgG2 monoclonal antibody. Intravenous ivuxolimab was administered to patients every 2 weeks at six dose levels: 0.01, 0.1, 0.3, 1.5, 3 and 10 mg/kg. Of the approximately 54 dose-escalation patients, hepatocellular carcinoma was present in about 20, melanoma in approximately 15, renal cell carcinoma in 9 and head and neck cancer in 9. A male proportion of roughly 80% and a mean age of around 60 years, ranging from about 20 to 79, were recorded for the dose-escalation cohort. Patients were allowed to have had prior anti-PD-1, anti-PD-L1 or anti-CTLA-4 therapy, and roughly 40% of the dose-escalation patients had previously received checkpoint inhibitors. Partial responses were achieved by three dose-escalation patients, of whom one had hepatocellular carcinoma and two had cutaneous melanoma. Peripheral TCRbeta sequencing was intended to test whether TCR sequence diversity was altered and clonal T-cell expansion was caused by ivuxolimab. The paper reports the monotherapy dose-escalation portion (N of about 50 patients) of the phase I ivuxolimab trial. Here is what the overall study found, with its caveats: The antigen specificity of the peripheral T cells that underwent clonal expansion was not determined. After ivuxolimab, more expanded clones were found on average in CD8+ T cells than in CD4+ T cells. Low levels of normalized T-cell clonal expansion were also seen in some patients who did not respond. In the 0.1-3.0 mg/kg groups, partial responders were among the patients with the lowest normalized peripheral clonal expansion, particularly in CD8+ T cells. At doses of 0.1 to 3.0 mg/kg, clonal expansion of both CD4+ and CD8+ T cells in blood was seen between baseline and week 6.

At the junction V is shortened by 2 bases and J by 2 bases, with 10 bases in between. From cysteine to phenylalanine, the CDR3 is 15 amino acids long. The sequence is cut down to CDR3 DNA, 45 bases in frame from base 1. CDR1 and CDR2, looked up from the germline V gene, are SGHVS and FQNEAQ. Genomic DNA was isolated from the sorted cells so that the TCRbeta CDR3 region could be sequenced. The immunoSEQ Assay was used for sequencing of TCRbeta CDR3 regions. The table comes from immuneACCESS by way of TCRdb, which keeps in-frame sequences with V and J called. Part of the clones is missing from these tables; in studies checked, under half for an unresolved V gene and the rest for unknown reasons. The sample includes around 58,000 clones, with approximately 83% observed a single time. The ten largest clones capture about 13% of the sample.

The chain employs TRBV7-8 and TRBJ1-5; the D gene identity is not certain. The sequence was obtained from an adult with an advanced solid tumor such as melanoma, head and neck, liver or kidney cancer. This sample comprised CD4+ or CD8+ T cells sorted from blood, obtained in a trial of the OX40 agonist ivuxolimab. The CDR3 protein: CASSLRREGNQPQHF. The sequence in DNA is TGTGCCAGCAGCTTACGGAGGGAGGGCAATCAGCCCCAGCATTTT.